One and the same sample provided the 17 T cell receptor beta chains below, sequenced in a study. TCRdb fed the RT-PCR reads into MiXCR, producing one record per CDR3 protein. The table has approximately 720,000 distinct CDR3 sequences, approximately 15% seen once. The sequenced sample was memory CD4+ T cells from blood. The receptors derive from a female donor in good health, serving as a healthy control.

This clonotype was seen at least ten times. The chain employs TRBV6-2 or TRBV6-3 and TRBJ2-5, with unresolved D. V was shortened by 5 bases and J by 0 bases, with 4 bases between the two germline ends. This CDR3 has 12 amino acids. From germline, CDR1 is MNHEY and CDR2 SVGEGT. The CDR3 spells CASSGYQETQYF. The DNA of the CDR3 is TGTGCCAGCAGTGGGTACCAAGAGACCCAGTACTTC.

The chain carries TRBV30 and TRBJ1-1, with 8 bases aligning to TRBD1. CDR1 GTSNPN and CDR2 SVGIG come from the germline V gene (reference sequence). Losses at the gene ends were 2 bases for V and 1 base for J; bases not matched to a gene: 3. The CDR3 consists of 14 residues. The chain's CDR3 is CAWSYRGRNTEAFF. The CDR3 nucleotides read TGTGCCTGGAGTTACAGGGGGAGGAACACTGAAGCTTTCTTT.

In this sample, this clonotype turned up many times. The chain links TRBV7-2 to TRBJ2-7; 7 bases match TRBD2. After removal of 7 bases from V and 4 bases from J, the junction contained 10 bases not matched to a gene. Germline loops: CDR1 SGHTA, CDR2 FQGNSA. The CDR3 is 14 residues long. In nucleotides, the CDR3 is TGTGCCAGCACCCTAGCGGACCCCTTATACGAGCAGTACTTC. Protein sequence: CASTLADPLYEQYF.

This clonotype was picked up a small number of times. The rearrangement uses TRBV28 and TRBJ1-6; D is perhaps TRBD1 (6 bases). V lost 5 bases, J lost 8 bases, and 13 bases lay in between. The CDR3 sequence is 14 residues long. Germline CDR1 reads MDHEN; CDR2 reads SYDVKM. The CDR3 spells CASSPYRDDSPLHF. For the CDR3, the DNA is TGTGCCAGCAGTCCCTACAGGGACGATTCACCCCTCCACTTT.

This clonotype was counted many times. The chain employs TRBV12-3 or TRBV12-4 and TRBJ1-5, with a weak D call TRBD1 (6 bases). V shed 7 bases and J shed 0 bases, with 22 bases lying between them. The CDR3 spans 18 residues. The CDR3: CASTFTPGQVASNQPQHF. Written as DNA, the CDR3 is TGTGCCAGCACCTTCACCCCGGGACAAGTAGCTAGCAATCAGCCCCAGCATTTT.

This sequence joins TRBV4-2 and TRBJ1-4, with no clear D. The V gene lost 0 bases and the J gene lost 0 bases, with 11 bases spanning the gap. The length of the CDR3 is 17 residues. Germline V gives CDR1 LGHNA, CDR2 YNFKEQ. CDR3 DNA sequence: TGTGCCAGCAGCCAAGATGCCACAGTAGCAACTAATGAAAAACTGTTTTTT. It encodes CASSQDATVATNEKLFF.

This clonotype was seen only a few times. This chain joins TRBV4-3 and TRBJ2-7, with D possibly matching TRBD1 (6 bases). The CDR3 length is 17 residues. Deletions cut 2 bases from V and 0 bases from J, with 17 bases between. CDR1 is LGHNA and CDR2 is YSLEER in the germline V gene. The CDR3 spells CASSQQTSGTTSYEQYF. Here the CDR3 DNA reads TGCGCCAGCAGCCAACAAACCTCCGGGACAACCTCCTACGAGCAGTACTTC.

This clonotype showed up many times. The chain joins TRBV9 to TRBJ2-7; D unresolved. V gave up 4 bases and J gave up 5 bases, with 16 bases separating them. CDR1 and CDR2 (germline): SGDLS, YYNGEE. The CDR3 has 14 residues. The DNA of the CDR3 is TGTGCCAGCAGCCCGCGTAGTAAATGGGACGAGCAGTACTTC. Protein product: CASSPRSKWDEQYF. The full variable domain, rest sourced from reference TRBV9 and TRBJ2-7, is DSGVTQTPKHLITATGQRVTLRCSPRSGDLSVYWYQQSLDQGLQFLIQYYNGEERAKGNILERFSAQQFPDLHSELNLSSLELGDSALYFCASSPRSKWDEQYFGPGTRLTVT.

The rearrangement links TRBV6-2 or TRBV6-3 to TRBJ2-1; 10 nucleotides line up with TRBD2. The CDR3 loop spans 15 amino acids. Trimming took 6 bases from V and 6 from J; bases not matched to a gene: 8. CDR1 is MNHEY and CDR2 is SVGEGT in the germline V gene. This CDR3 is CASSLGLAEINEQFF. The CDR3 DNA reads TGTGCCAGCAGCCTAGGACTAGCGGAGATCAATGAGCAGTTCTTC.

In DNA, the CDR3 is TGTGCCAGCAGCTTAATGGGGGGGGGCACAGATACGCAGTATTTT. Protein: CASSLMGGGTDTQYF. The rearrangement joins TRBV7-3 to TRBJ2-3, with 7 bases lining up with TRBD2. In germline, CDR1 is SGHTA, CDR2 FQGTGA. This CDR3 has 15 amino acids. The trim removed 1 base at V and 1 base at J, leaving 2 bases unmatched.

This clonotype has more than one count but fewer than ten. J is TRBJ1-2 and V is TRBV29-1; 9 bases match TRBD1. After removal of 7 bases from V and 9 bases from J, the junction contained 12 bases not matched to a gene. The V gene's germline CDR1 is SQVTM and CDR2 ANQGSEA. CDR3 length: 13 amino acids. Here the CDR3 reads CSGWGQGVSSYTF. CDR3 DNA: TGCAGCGGATGGGGACAGGGTGTCAGTAGCTACACCTTC.

The gene calls are TRBV27 and TRBJ2-1, with a weak D call TRBD1 (6 bases). Germline V lookup: CDR1 MNHEY, CDR2 SMNVEV (reference sequence). V shed 8 bases and J shed 1 base, with 18 bases lying between them. The CDR3 runs to 16 residues. The DNA of the CDR3 is TGTGCCAGCCGTTCAAATGGGGGCAGGTCCTACAATGAGCAGTTCTTC. Its translation is CASRSNGGRSYNEQFF.

This rearrangement joins TRBV4-3 to TRBJ2-7, with 11 bases that match TRBD2. This CDR3 contains 16 residues. V lost 0 bases, J lost 5 bases, and 6 bases stayed unmatched. Germline V gene data show CDR1 as LGHNA and CDR2 as YSLEER. CDR3 loop: CASSQETSGILNEQYF. Here the CDR3 DNA reads TGCGCCAGCAGCCAAGAGACTAGCGGGATCTTAAACGAGCAGTACTTC.

This clonotype has a count of ten or more. The chain uses TRBV20-1 and TRBJ2-7; 11 bases align to TRBD2. V gave up 0 bases and J gave up 6 bases; unmatched junction bases: 4. The CDR3 has 14 amino acids. Per germline, CDR1 DFQATT and CDR2 SNEGSKA (reference sequence). The CDR3 region is CSARDPLAGGEQYF. The CDR3 DNA reads TGCAGTGCTAGAGATCCCCTAGCGGGAGGCGAGCAGTACTTC.

The sample holds many counts of this clonotype. V is TRBV12-3 or TRBV12-4 and J is TRBJ2-3; 11 bases are a match to TRBD2. The CDR3 spans 16 residues. Trimming at V came to 1 base and at J to 5 bases, leaving 5 bases not matched to a gene. CDR3 nucleotides: TGTGCCAGCAGTTTAGGCTCAGGACTAGCGGGAGATACGCAGTATTTT. It translates to CASSLGSGLAGDTQYF.

The rearrangement joins TRBV25-1 to TRBJ1-1, with a tentative D call TRBD1 (6 bases). Looked up from germline, CDR1 is MGHDK and CDR2 is SYGVNS. CDR3 length: 14 amino acids. With 4 bases removed from V and 5 bases from J, the gap between germline ends came to 14 bases. CDR3 sequence reads: CASSAGLQGTEAFF. The CDR3 nucleotides read TGTGCCAGCAGTGCGGGCTTACAGGGAACTGAAGCTTTCTTT.

The chain links TRBV20-1 to TRBJ1-1; 8 bases are a match to TRBD1. Germline assignment: CDR1 DFQATT and CDR2 SNEGSKA (reference sequence). The CDR3 has 17 amino acids. The V segment lost 0 bases and the J segment 0 bases; nucleotides outside the gene matches: 9. Written as DNA, the CDR3 is TGCAGTGCTAGAGATCCCGGACAGGGAGGGATGAACACTGAAGCTTTCTTT. It codes for CSARDPGQGGMNTEAFF.